This T cell receptor beta chain originates from a study of blood T cell repertoires in COVID-19. For the study at large: The United States, Italy and Spain provided the acute and convalescent COVID-19 samples.

In the authors' workflow: For nucleated cells, counts were estimated from reference gene primer amplification. Libraries were prepared by immunoSEQ multiplex PCR; TCRdb keeps only in-frame clonotypes and omits some of them. That table is the source of V, J and clone size, and D and trimming were worked out from the DNA. Among about 84,000 clones listed, about 86% were seen once. The CDR3 length is 15 residues. Per the germline V gene, CDR1 is SGHAT and CDR2 is FQNNGV. Unmatched junction bases numbered 2, after V lost 2 bases and J lost 4 bases. This clone was seen a few times. This specimen includes other DNA sequences encoding the same CDR3.

The V and J genes are TRBV11-2 and TRBJ2-1; 10 bases align to TRBD2. Sample: peripheral blood. This clonotype was sampled from a man older than 75 with active or convalescent COVID-19. The CDR3 spells CASSLLAGVYNEQFF. For the CDR3, the DNA is TGTGCCAGCAGCTTACTAGCGGGGGTTTACAATGAGCAGTTCTTC.